Below are 29 T cell receptor beta chains sequenced from a single sample in a study of blood T cell repertoires in COVID-19. Libraries were prepared by immunoSEQ multiplex PCR; TCRdb keeps only in-frame clonotypes and omits some of them. The sample lists a few hundred thousand clones, less than 85% occurring once. Input material: PBMCs or T cells enriched from blood (not recorded which). The receptors here all came from a man between 35 and 55 years old who had recovered from COVID-19.

In this sample, this clone turned up once. V usage is TRBV13 and J usage is TRBJ1-1; 8 bases agree with TRBD1. The CDR3 length is 15 residues. CDR1 is PRHDT, CDR2 FYEKMQ, per germline (reference sequence). Losses at the gene ends were 5 bases for V and 4 bases for J; bases not matched to a gene: 9. CDR3 nucleotide sequence: TGTGCCAGCAGCCGCACGACAGGGGAAAGCACTGAAGCTTTCTTT. Residues: CASSRTTGESTEAFF.

This clone was picked up a small number of times. The V gene is TRBV5-1, the J gene TRBJ1-3; D remains ambiguous. Germline assignment: CDR1 SGHRS and CDR2 YFSETQ. This CDR3 spans 13 amino acids. V lost 4 bases, J lost 4 bases, and 9 bases lay in between. The CDR3 region is CASSGFPGNTIYF. The CDR3, as DNA: TGCGCCAGCAGCGGCTTCCCCGGAAACACCATATATTTT.

This chain links TRBV5-5 with TRBJ1-5, with 10 bases lining up with TRBD1. After removal of 0 bases from V and 4 bases from J, the junction contained 1 base not matched to a gene. The CDR3 runs 15 residues. Germline assignment: CDR1 SGHKS and CDR2 YYEKEE (reference sequence). CDR3 residues: CASSLVDRGNQPQHF. The CDR3 DNA sequence: TGTGCCAGCAGCTTGGTGGACAGGGGGAATCAGCCCCAGCATTTT.

V usage is TRBV7-2 and J usage is TRBJ2-2; D is perhaps TRBD2 (6 bases). This CDR3 has 14 residues. V dropped 2 bases and J dropped 6 bases, with 10 bases sitting between them. Germline lookup yields CDR1 SGHTA and CDR2 FQGNSA. The CDR3 DNA reads TGTGCCAGCAGCTTAATTTCGGGAGCCGGGGAGCTGTTTTTT. This sequence encodes CASSLISGAGELFF.

This clone is a singleton in its sample. The chain joins TRBV7-3 to TRBJ2-2; the match to TRBD2 covers 8 bases. J lost 0 bases, V lost 2 bases, and 2 bases had no gene match. This CDR3 has 16 residues. The V gene's germline CDR1 is SGHTA and CDR2 FQGTGA. Written as DNA, the CDR3 is TGTGCCAGCAGCTTAGCGGGAGGTTCGAACACCGGGGAGCTGTTTTTT. This gives the protein CASSLAGGSNTGELFF.

The J gene is TRBJ2-1, the V gene TRBV10-2; 10 nucleotides agree with TRBD1. This CDR3 has 14 residues. V was pared by 7 bases and J by 8 bases, with 8 bases of the junction left unmatched. Looked up from germline, CDR1 is WSHSY and CDR2 is SAAADI. This chain's CDR3 is CASKRGQGSDEQFF. The CDR3 DNA reads TGCGCCAGCAAGAGGGGACAGGGGTCGGATGAGCAGTTCTTC.

The rearrangement joins TRBV21-1 to TRBJ2-7; the table's D call of TRBD2 was not tested on the DNA. TRBV21-1 represents a pseudogene. This CDR3 is 14 amino acids long. CDR3 loop: CASSRTSGTYEQYF. The CDR3 DNA is TGTGCCAGCAGCCGGACTAGCGGGACCTACGAGCAGTACTTC.

The CDR3 loop reads CASSLEQPYEQYF. The CDR3 DNA reads as TGTGCCAGCAGTTTGGAGCAGCCCTACGAGCAGTACTTC. The gene calls are TRBV12-3 or TRBV12-4 and TRBJ2-7; unclear D gene. This CDR3 has 13 residues. Trimming stripped 3 bases from V and 2 bases from J, with 8 bases between.

The V call is TRBV24-1, the J call TRBJ1-1; 9 bases fit TRBD1. Losses at the gene ends were 7 bases for V and 2 bases for J; bases not matched to a gene: 7. Per the germline V gene, CDR1 is KGHDR and CDR2 is SFDVKD. This CDR3 has 15 residues. CDR3 residues: CATRGRTGENTEAFF. The CDR3 bases are TGTGCCACCAGGGGCAGGACAGGGGAAAACACTGAAGCTTTCTTT.

This clone was recorded once. V is TRBV7-9 and J is TRBJ2-1, with 14 bases fitting TRBD2. The germline V gene encodes CDR1 SEHNR and CDR2 FQNEAQ (reference sequence). This CDR3 has 16 amino acids. Trimming at V came to 5 bases and at J to 7 bases, leaving 7 bases not matched to a gene. CDR3 coding DNA: TGTGCCAGCAGCCCCACCGGGACTAGCGGGAGTAATGAGCAGTTCTTC. Its translation is CASSPTGTSGSNEQFF.

The CDR3 loop is CASSQEHRTENYGYTF. CDR3 coding DNA: TGCGCCAGCAGCCAAGAACACCGGACAGAAAATTATGGCTACACCTTC. The gene calls are TRBV4-3 and TRBJ1-2; possibly TRBD1 for D (6 bases). The V end was cut by 0 bases, the J end by 5 bases, with 16 bases between. Germline-derived CDR1 and CDR2 are LGHNA and YSLEER. The CDR3 extends over 16 amino acids.

The rearrangement links TRBV25-1 to TRBJ2-5; TRBD1 matches at 8 bases. The CDR3 covers 14 residues. Germline V gene lookup returns CDR1 MGHDK and CDR2 SYGVNS. Unmatched junction bases numbered 7, after V lost 5 bases and J lost 5 bases. The CDR3 coding sequence is TGTGCCAGCAGTCTCAGGGGGCAACGGGAGACCCAGTACTTC. It specifies CASSLRGQRETQYF.

This clone appeared a single time. This chain connects TRBV19 to TRBJ1-6, with 10 bases aligning to TRBD1. Trimming cost V 7 bases and J 7 bases; bases outside gene matches: 7. Germline CDR1 and CDR2: LNHDA and SQIVND (reference sequence). This CDR3 is built from 15 residues. For the CDR3, the DNA is TGTGCCAGTAACGCCGGGACAGGGGTGAATTCACCCCTCCACTTT. Protein product: CASNAGTGVNSPLHF.

This chain joins TRBV18 and TRBJ1-3; TRBD1 agrees at 10 bases. CDR1 and CDR2 (germline): KGHSH, LQKENI. The CDR3 sequence is 16 residues long. V trimming: 3 bases; J trimming: 4 bases; junction bases outside the gene matches: 6. As DNA, the CDR3 is TGTGCCAGCTCACCGGGACAGGGGTTAGAAGGAAACACCATATATTTT. Its protein is CASSPGQGLEGNTIYF. The variable domain in full, with the rest retrieved from reference TRBV18 and TRBJ1-3, is NAGVMQNPRHLVRRRGQEARLRCSPMKGHSHVYWYRQLPEEGLKFMVYLQKENIIDESGMPKERFSAEFPKEGPSILRIQQVVRGDSAAYFCASSPGQGLEGNTIYFGEGSWLTVV.

The CDR3 bases are TGTGCCTGGGTGGACAGGGGGAAAGCTACGATGCAGTACTTC. Translated, it gives CAWVDRGKATMQYF. J is TRBJ2-7 and V is TRBV30; 10 bases are shared with TRBD1. Trimming took 5 bases from V and 9 from J; bases not matched to a gene: 13. From germline, CDR1 is GTSNPN and CDR2 SVGIG (reference sequence). CDR3 length: 14 residues.

The J gene is TRBJ1-5, the V gene TRBV4-1; tentatively, D is TRBD1 (5 bases). Between the trimmed V and J ends, which lost 1 base and 0 bases, there was a span of 7 bases. Germline loops: CDR1 MGHRA, CDR2 YSYEKL. The CDR3 consists of 15 residues. The CDR3 region is CASSQAGNSNQPQHF. CDR3 sequence (DNA): TGCGCCAGCAGCCAAGCAGGGAATAGCAATCAGCCCCAGCATTTT.

The sample holds one count of this clone. The genes are TRBV19 and TRBJ2-7, with TRBD2 identical over 8 bases. CDR1 LNHDA and CDR2 SQIVND come from the germline V gene (reference sequence). CDR3 length equals 16 residues. The V gene end was trimmed by 3 bases and the J gene end by 5 bases; junction bases not matched to a gene: 12. The CDR3 loop is CASSMLVGRAVHEQYF. The CDR3, as DNA: TGTGCCAGTAGTATGTTGGTCGGGAGGGCCGTCCACGAGCAGTACTTC.

The rearrangement joins TRBV19 to TRBJ2-1, with D possibly TRBD2 on 5 matching bases. Germline CDR1 is LNHDA and CDR2 is SQIVND (reference sequence). V was clipped by 1 base and J by 1 base, with 8 bases between them. This CDR3 is built from 15 residues. The CDR3 DNA is TGTGCCAGTAGTATAGCGGGAATTTCCTACAATGAGCAGTTCTTC. Translation gives CASSIAGISYNEQFF.

V gene TRBV7-2 combines with J gene TRBJ1-4, with D maybe TRBD1 (5 bases). The germline V gene encodes CDR1 SGHTA and CDR2 FQGNSA. The CDR3 is 17 amino acids. V lost 5 bases to trimming and J lost 5 bases, with 21 bases between them. The DNA for the CDR3 is TGTGCCAGCAGCCCCCAGGACGGGCAGGGTTGGAATGAAAAACTGTTTTTT. Translating gives CASSPQDGQGWNEKLFF.

This chain connects TRBV2 to TRBJ2-1, with 9 bases fitting TRBD2. The germline CDR1 and CDR2 sequences are SNHLY and FYNNEI. With 10 bases clipped from V and 6 bases from J, the junction kept 10 bases outside the gene matches. This CDR3 is built from 14 residues. CDR3 sequence reads: CATAGGDRVNEQFF. The CDR3 region has the DNA TGTGCCACAGCGGGGGGAGACAGGGTCAATGAGCAGTTCTTC.

The chain combines TRBV7-2 with TRBJ2-1, with 7 bases matching TRBD2. Looked up from germline, CDR1 is SGHTA and CDR2 is FQGNSA. CDR3 length equals 15 residues. Unmatched junction bases numbered 8, after V lost 2 bases and J lost 7 bases. For the CDR3, the DNA is TGTGCCAGCAGCTTATTCCGCGGGAGTAAGAATGAGCAGTTCTTC. This encodes CASSLFRGSKNEQFF.

The rearrangement uses TRBV6-1 and TRBJ1-2; 8 bases map to TRBD1. The CDR3 has 15 amino acids. Germline values: CDR1 MNHNS, CDR2 SASEGT. J lost 5 bases, V lost 2 bases, and 7 bases had no gene match. CDR3 coding DNA: TGTGCCAGCAGTGAATCAGGGGGCGCAGGATATGGCTACACCTTC. Residues: CASSESGGAGYGYTF.

This clone showed up just once. This chain links TRBV7-2 with TRBJ2-7; 10 bases align to TRBD1. With V trimmed by 2 bases and J by 4 bases, 5 bases remained unmatched. This CDR3 is built from 15 residues. CDR1 is SGHTA and CDR2 is FQGNSA in the germline V gene. CDR3 nucleotides: TGTGCCAGCAGCTTAATCGGGGACAGGGGATACGAGCAGTACTTC. As protein: CASSLIGDRGYEQYF.

This clone was seen just once. This rearrangement joins TRBV2 to TRBJ2-7; D gene ambiguous. V lost 8 bases and J 5 bases, leaving 13 bases between the germline ends. The CDR3 length is 12 residues. The germline V gene has CDR1 SNHLY and CDR2 FYNNEI. This chain's CDR3 is CASCLWANEQYF. The CDR3 DNA is TGTGCCAGCTGTCTTTGGGCCAACGAGCAGTACTTC.

CDR3 sequence: CASSPNQGETQYF. The CDR3 DNA reads as TGTGCCAGCAGCCCCAATCAGGGGGAGACCCAGTACTTC. The chain combines TRBV9 with TRBJ2-5; a possible D gene is TRBD1 (6 bases). Trimming took 4 bases from V and 5 from J, leaving 12 bases between them. The CDR3 runs 13 residues. Germline-derived CDR1 and CDR2 are SGDLS and YYNGEE.

The rearrangement joins TRBV9 to TRBJ1-3; D remains ambiguous. From germline, CDR1 is SGDLS and CDR2 YYNGEE. There are 13 residues in the CDR3. Deletions cut 3 bases from V and 3 bases from J, with 7 bases between. CDR3 residues: CASSEHHGNTIYF. CDR3 coding DNA: TGTGCCAGCAGCGAGCACCATGGAAACACCATATATTTT. Full variable domain (outside the CDR3, taken from reference TRBV9 and TRBJ1-3): DSGVTQTPKHLITATGQRVTLRCSPRSGDLSVYWYQQSLDQGLQFLIQYYNGEERAKGNILERFSAQQFPDLHSELNLSSLELGDSALYFCASSEHHGNTIYFGEGSWLTVV.

This rearrangement joins TRBV27 to TRBJ2-1; 7 bases are shared with TRBD1. Germline-derived CDR1 and CDR2 are MNHEY and SMNVEV (reference sequence). This CDR3 contains 12 residues. J was trimmed by 13 bases and V by 3 bases; bases with no gene match: 6. The chain's CDR3 is CASSFETGRQFF. In nucleotides, the CDR3 is TGTGCCAGCAGTTTTGAGACAGGGCGTCAGTTCTTC.

V usage is TRBV28 and J usage is TRBJ2-7; TRBD1 matches 8 bases. The CDR3 is 16 residues long. Unmatched junction bases numbered 11, after V lost 6 bases and J lost 1 base. In germline, CDR1 is MDHEN, CDR2 SYDVKM. The DNA for the CDR3 is TGTGCCAGCAGATTGAGCGGACAGGGACAATCCTACGAGCAGTACTTC. It codes for CASRLSGQGQSYEQYF. The entire variable domain, with the rest obtained from reference TRBV28 and TRBJ2-7, is as follows: DVKVTQSSRYLVKRTGEKVFLECVQDMDHENMFWYRQDPGLGLRLIYFSYDVKMKEKGDIPEGYSVSREKKERFSLILESASTNQTSMYLCASRLSGQGQSYEQYFGPGTRLTVT.

This chain links TRBV6-4 with TRBJ2-1, with D maybe TRBD2 (5 bases). V lost 7 bases to trimming and J lost 8 bases, with 27 bases between them. CDR3 length: 17 residues. Germline-derived CDR1 and CDR2 are MRHNA and SNTAGT. CDR3 residues: CASKLPLNRGLCDEQFF. The CDR3 nucleotides are TGTGCCAGCAAATTACCCCTTAATCGAGGGCTCTGTGATGAGCAGTTCTTC.